These 21 T cell receptor beta chains were sequenced from one sample in a study of T-cell reconstitution after alpha-beta-depleted transplantation in children. Unique molecular identifiers tagged the TCRbeta library. TCRdb processed the PCR reads anew with MiXCR; each CDR3 protein has one entry. The sample carries 190,000 or so distinct CDR3 sequences, approximately 6.6% recorded once. The source material was PBMCs from the stem cell graft donor, sampled from the stem cell graft. Source of these receptors: a human donor who donated a stem cell graft to a child with Wiskott-Aldrich syndrome.

This clonotype was detected many times. The J gene is TRBJ2-7, the V gene TRBV5-1, with TRBD1 identical over 8 bases. Trimming removed 4 bases from V and 7 bases from J; junction bases left unmatched: 7. The germline V gene encodes CDR1 SGHRS and CDR2 YFSETQ. The CDR3 runs 13 residues. The CDR3 is CASSQGQGGEQYF. The CDR3 nucleotides are TGCGCCAGCAGCCAAGGACAGGGTGGAGAGCAGTACTTC.

This clonotype was recorded at least ten times. The chain uses TRBV5-1 and TRBJ2-1, with no clear D. Germline loops: CDR1 SGHRS, CDR2 YFSETQ. The CDR3 is made up of 16 amino acids. V was pared by 3 bases and J by 4 bases, with 17 bases between. The CDR3 nucleotides are TGCGCCAGCAGCTCGCACAATTCTCAGCCATACAATGAGCAGTTCTTC. Amino acid sequence: CASSSHNSQPYNEQFF. The full variable domain, in which reference TRBV5-1 and TRBJ2-1 provide the parts outside the CDR3, is KAGVTQTPRYLIKTRGQQVTLSCSPISGHRSVSWYQQTPGQGLQFLFEYFSETQRNKGNFPGRFSGRQFSNSRSEMNVSTLELGDSALYLCASSSHNSQPYNEQFFGPGTRLTVL.

In its sample, this clonotype was seen many times. The DNA for the CDR3 is TGTGCCAGCAGCTCTCCTCCTTCACCCCTCCACTTT. Translation: CASSSPPSPLHF. The genes are TRBV5-5 and TRBJ1-6; D is uncertain. V lost 3 bases and J 9 bases, leaving 7 bases between the germline ends. Germline V CDR1 and CDR2: SGHKS, YYEKEE (reference sequence). This CDR3 has 12 amino acids.

This clonotype appeared a few times. The chain joins TRBV2 to TRBJ1-6, with D unresolved. V shed 2 bases and J shed 14 bases, with 25 bases lying between them. The CDR3 contains 17 residues. Germline V gene lookup returns CDR1 SNHLY and CDR2 FYNNEI. This CDR3 reads CASSETRPGAGVISLHF. The CDR3 DNA sequence: TGTGCCAGCAGTGAAACCCGCCCCGGCGCGGGTGTTATTTCCCTCCACTTT. The whole variable domain, filled in from reference TRBV2 and TRBJ1-6, reads EPEVTQTPSHQVTQMGQEVILRCVPISNHLYFYWYRQILGQKVEFLVSFYNNEISEKSEIFDDQFSVERPDGSNFTLKIRSTKLEDSAMYFCASSETRPGAGVISLHFGNGTRLTVT.

The CDR3, as DNA: TGCAGTGCTACCTTCCCACAGGGGGCGATGGGCTATGGCTACACCTTC. Amino acid sequence: CSATFPQGAMGYGYTF. This chain links TRBV20-1 with TRBJ1-2, with 9 nucleotides matching TRBD1. This CDR3 has 16 residues. V trimming: 4 bases; J trimming: 4 bases; junction bases outside the gene matches: 13. CDR1 DFQATT and CDR2 SNEGSKA come from the germline V gene (reference sequence).

This clonotype was counted many times. This chain uses TRBV2 with TRBJ1-5; weak D call: TRBD1 (6 bases). V dropped 3 bases and J dropped 0 bases, with 6 bases sitting between them. The V gene's germline CDR1 is SNHLY and CDR2 FYNNEI. This CDR3 comprises 14 residues. The CDR3 region is CASSDRGSNQPQHF. In nucleotides, the CDR3 is TGTGCCAGCAGTGACAGGGGTAGCAATCAGCCCCAGCATTTT.

This clonotype was seen many times. The J gene is TRBJ2-5, the V gene TRBV7-9; possibly TRBD1 for D (5 bases). This CDR3 spans 12 amino acids. The germline V and J ends were trimmed by 5 bases and 3 bases, with 7 bases remaining between them. CDR1 is SEHNR and CDR2 is FQNEAQ in the germline V gene (reference sequence). The CDR3 sequence is CASSQTEETQYF. The CDR3 DNA reads TGTGCCAGCAGCCAGACAGAAGAGACCCAGTACTTC.

The chain uses TRBV7-9 and TRBJ2-7; unclear D gene. Germline V gene sequence: CDR1 SEHNR, CDR2 FQNEAQ (reference sequence). The length of the CDR3 is 14 residues. The V and J ends lost 5 bases and 0 bases respectively, with 11 bases between them. The CDR3 protein is CASSPSSVSYEQYF. CDR3 in DNA: TGTGCCAGCAGCCCCTCAAGCGTCTCCTACGAGCAGTACTTC.

This clonotype was picked up many times. The V call is TRBV7-2, the J call TRBJ1-3; D remains ambiguous. The CDR3 consists of 13 residues. Germline V gives CDR1 SGHTA, CDR2 FQGNSA. The V gene lost 4 bases and the J gene lost 4 bases, with 8 bases spanning the gap. The CDR3 sequence: CASSSGVGNTIYF. Written as DNA, the CDR3 is TGTGCCAGCAGCTCCGGGGTCGGAAACACCATATATTTT.

The sample holds many counts of this clonotype. V is TRBV4-1 and J is TRBJ2-1; 9 positions agree with TRBD1. V shed 0 bases, J shed 7 bases, and the junction held 10 bases outside the gene matches. CDR3 size: 17 residues. Germline lookup yields CDR1 MGHRA and CDR2 YSYEKL. The CDR3 is CASSQDPYRGLKNEQFF. CDR3 coding DNA: TGCGCCAGCAGCCAAGATCCGTACAGGGGGCTGAAGAATGAGCAGTTCTTC.

The rearrangement joins TRBV7-9 to TRBJ1-3; TRBD1 aligns across 7 bases. The CDR3 is made up of 16 amino acids. Germline CDR1 reads SEHNR; CDR2 reads FQNEAQ (reference sequence). V lost 1 base and J lost 2; bases outside the gene matches: 5. The CDR3 DNA reads TGTGCCAGCAGCTTAGACAGGGGACACCCTGGAAACACCATATATTTT. Translated, it gives CASSLDRGHPGNTIYF.

This clonotype was recorded at least ten times. CDR3 nucleotide sequence: TGTGCCAGCAGCTTAAGTTTGAACACTGAAGCTTTCTTT. It encodes CASSLSLNTEAFF. The chain links TRBV7-9 to TRBJ1-1; D is unresolved. The ends were cut back, 2 bases at V and 0 bases at J, with 4 bases in the middle. CDR3 size: 13 residues. Germline loops: CDR1 SEHNR, CDR2 FQNEAQ (reference sequence).

This clonotype was counted many times. The chain uses TRBV3-1 and TRBJ2-2; D gene ambiguous. The germline V gene encodes CDR1 LGHDT and CDR2 YNNKEL (reference sequence). Deletions cut 5 bases from V and 4 bases from J, with 5 bases between. There are 12 residues in the CDR3. CDR3 amino acids: CASSGITGELFF. In DNA, the CDR3 is TGTGCCAGCAGCGGGATCACCGGGGAGCTGTTTTTT.

This clonotype turned up a few times. This chain links TRBV11-2 with TRBJ1-1; D gene ambiguous. The CDR3 runs 14 residues. V shed 4 bases and J shed 0 bases, with 9 bases lying between them. CDR1 and CDR2 (germline): SGHAT, FQNNGV. CDR3 bases: TGTGCCAGCAGCTCCCGTCGTTTGAACACTGAAGCTTTCTTT. Amino acids: CASSSRRLNTEAFF.

Comment on this clonotype: Being one base from a much bigger clone, this may be a read error. V usage is TRBV6-7 and J usage is TRBJ1-2; no reliable D call. TRBV6-7 is flagged as an ORF with uncertain function. There are 12 residues in the CDR3. The CDR3: CTSSFTASGYTF. The CDR3 nucleotides read TGTACCAGCAGTTTTACCGCGTCCGGCTACACCTTC.

This clonotype was counted a few times. The V call is TRBV5-1, the J call TRBJ2-1; 11 bases are shared with TRBD2. The CDR3 sequence is 16 residues long. Trimming cost V 0 bases and J 10 bases; bases outside gene matches: 9. Germline CDR1 reads SGHRS; CDR2 reads YFSETQ. The CDR3 DNA reads TGCGCCAGCAGCTTGGGGGTTAGCGGGGGGGCCCTGGAGCAGTTCTTC. It translates to CASSLGVSGGALEQFF.

This clonotype was detected only a few times. The chain uses TRBV12-3 or TRBV12-4 and TRBJ1-5; D ambiguous. V lost 7 bases and J lost 4, with 14 bases in between. CDR3 length equals 14 residues. The CDR3 loop is CASKKGSSNQPQHF. DNA of the CDR3: TGTGCCAGCAAGAAAGGGTCCTCTAATCAGCCCCAGCATTTT.

Many counts were recorded for this clonotype. The rearrangement joins TRBV6-5 to TRBJ1-6; D gene uncertain. The germline V gene has CDR1 MNHEY and CDR2 SVGAGI. The V end lost 0 bases, the J end lost 7 bases, and 1 base lay between the germline ends. CDR3 length: 12 amino acids. The CDR3 sequence is CASSYSNSPLHF. The CDR3 nucleotides are TGTGCCAGCAGTTACTCAAATTCACCCCTCCACTTT.

This clonotype came up a few times. The chain is built from TRBV5-6 and TRBJ2-7, with 9 positions matching TRBD2. The CDR3 loop spans 16 amino acids. The V gene end was trimmed by 0 bases and the J gene end by 4 bases; junction bases not matched to a gene: 8. Germline-derived CDR1 and CDR2 are SGHDT and YYEEEE. CDR3 bases: TGTGCCAGCAGCTTGGGGCTAGCGGGACCCCGTTACGAGCAGTACTTC. It translates to CASSLGLAGPRYEQYF.

This clonotype was found many times. The CDR3 nucleotides are TGTGCCAGCAGCTTAGCACTAGCGGGAGGAGGAACAGATACGCAGTATTTT. Translation: CASSLALAGGGTDTQYF. V and J are TRBV7-2 and TRBJ2-3, with TRBD2 matching 12 bases. The CDR3 spans 17 residues. Trimming at V came to 0 bases and at J to 3 bases, leaving 4 bases not matched to a gene. Germline values: CDR1 SGHTA, CDR2 FQGNSA.

This clonotype was seen at least ten times. The rearrangement joins TRBV9 to TRBJ2-3; D not certain. V was pared by 0 bases and J by 1 base, with 6 bases between. The germline V gene has CDR1 SGDLS and CDR2 YYNGEE. The CDR3 length is 14 residues. The CDR3, as DNA: TGTGCCAGCAGCGTAGATGCAGGCACAGATACGCAGTATTTT. Protein product: CASSVDAGTDTQYF.